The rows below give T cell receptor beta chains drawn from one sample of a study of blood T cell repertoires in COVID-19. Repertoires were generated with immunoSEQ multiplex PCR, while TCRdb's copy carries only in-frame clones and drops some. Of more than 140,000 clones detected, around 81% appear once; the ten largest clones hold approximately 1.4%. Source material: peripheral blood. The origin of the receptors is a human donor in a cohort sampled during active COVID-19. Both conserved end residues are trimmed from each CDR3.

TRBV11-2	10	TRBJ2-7	ASSLAGYEQY
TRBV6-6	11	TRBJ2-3	ASSYPSLDTQY
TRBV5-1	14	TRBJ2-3	ASSFGETLTKDTQY
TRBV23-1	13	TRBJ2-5	ASSQEAGNQETQY
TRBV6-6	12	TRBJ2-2	AGAGARNTGELF
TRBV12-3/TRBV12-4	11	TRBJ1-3	ATPQGNGNTIY
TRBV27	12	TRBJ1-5	ASSFGNSNQPQH
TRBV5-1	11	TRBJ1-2	ASSSQGGVGYT
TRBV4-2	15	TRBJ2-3	ASSQLGTSGSFDTQY
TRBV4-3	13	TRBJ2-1	ASSQDRGAYNEQF
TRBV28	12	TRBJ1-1	ASSFSGVNTEAF
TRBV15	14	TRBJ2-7	ATSRTGTEGQYEQY
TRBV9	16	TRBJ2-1	ASSVGTSGGSSYNEQF
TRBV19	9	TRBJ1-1	ASRDTTEAF
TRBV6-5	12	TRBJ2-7	ASRPGLAGYEQY
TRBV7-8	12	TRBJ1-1	ASSLVAGNTEAF
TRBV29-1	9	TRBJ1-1	SVILSTEAF
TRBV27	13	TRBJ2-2	ASRIYSDFTGELF
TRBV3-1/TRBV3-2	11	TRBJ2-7	ASSHGTPYEQY
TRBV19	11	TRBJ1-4	ASRTRVDEKLF
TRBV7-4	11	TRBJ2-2	ASSLVSPGELF
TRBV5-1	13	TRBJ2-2	ASSYPGTGNGELF
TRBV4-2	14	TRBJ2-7	ASSQARGTGGYEQY
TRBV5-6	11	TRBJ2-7	ASSLGQIYEQY
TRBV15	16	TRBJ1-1	ATSYQVWGRRANTEAF
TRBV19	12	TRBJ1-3	ASSRTGTGNTIY
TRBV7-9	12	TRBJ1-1	ASGTRGTETEAF
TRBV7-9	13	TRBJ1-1	ASSPAGLVNTEAF
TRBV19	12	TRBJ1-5	ASSNRVILRPQH
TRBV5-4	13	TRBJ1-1	ASSSDRGQNTEAF
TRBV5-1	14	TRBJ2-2	ASSHAGTPDTGELF
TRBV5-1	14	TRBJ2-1	ASSLEGPTGRNEQF
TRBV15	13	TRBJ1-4	ATSRGQGTNEKLF
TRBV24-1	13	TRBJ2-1	ATSDLAASYNEQF
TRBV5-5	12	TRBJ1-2	ASSSLTVNYGYT
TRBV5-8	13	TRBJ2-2	ASSRDGGTAGELF
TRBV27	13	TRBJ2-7	ASSPSGRASYEQY
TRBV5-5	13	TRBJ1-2	ASSPGGSVNYGYT
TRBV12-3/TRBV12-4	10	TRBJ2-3	ASAISTDTQY
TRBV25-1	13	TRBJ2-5	ASSESGTGKETQY
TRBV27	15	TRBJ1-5	ASSFRAGVYSNQPQH
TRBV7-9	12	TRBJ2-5	ASSLAVRGETQY
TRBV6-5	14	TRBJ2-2	ASSSPGQGNTGELF
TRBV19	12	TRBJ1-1	ASSMARGNTEAF
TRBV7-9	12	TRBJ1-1	ASSYTQVKAEAF
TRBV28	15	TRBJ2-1	ASSLPGASGRRYEQF
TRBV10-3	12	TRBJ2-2	ATFGDCNTGELF
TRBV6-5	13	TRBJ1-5	ASSYSTRGNQPQH
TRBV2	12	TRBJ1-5	ASTEQGTGQPQH
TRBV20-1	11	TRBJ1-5	SASRQGNQPQH
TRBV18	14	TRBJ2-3	ASSPLAGASTDTQY
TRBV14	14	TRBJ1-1	ASSQDGEGRDTEAF
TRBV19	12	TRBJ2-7	ASSIRGGNYEQY
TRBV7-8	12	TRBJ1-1	ASSYGGLNTEAF
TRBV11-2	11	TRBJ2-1	ASSLLDVYEQF
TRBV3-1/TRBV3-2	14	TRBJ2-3	ASSHDYSTSTDTQY